These 25 T cell receptor beta chains were all obtained from the same sample, sequenced in a study of early T cells in non-severe SARS-CoV-2 infection (dated by TCRdb to the early 2020s). Receptors were amplified or captured by 5' RACE. For sequencing, a NextSeq 500 was employed. In-frame beta chains were kept once TCRdb had trimmed the public reads at Q25 with fastp and called clones with MiXCR. For every CDR3 protein sequence, its rows merge into one entry that carries the most common genes and DNA. The sample table holds approximately 99,000 distinct CDR3 sequences, of which roughly 12% were seen once. Of the sample, roughly 2.9% is held by the ten largest clones. Sample: whole blood. The receptors come from an adult who was a healthcare worker with PCR-confirmed SARS-CoV-2 infection or an uninfected control (not recorded which).

This clonotype has a handful of counts. The V gene is TRBV6-5, the J gene TRBJ2-7; D tentatively fits TRBD1 or TRBD2 (6 bases each). This CDR3 spans 13 amino acids. Trimming removed 7 bases at V and 1 base at J, with 11 bases between. The germline gives CDR1 MNHEY, CDR2 SVGAGI. The chain's CDR3 is CASKRGTSYEQYF. The CDR3 DNA sequence: TGTGCCAGCAAGAGGGGGACTTCCTACGAGCAGTACTTC.

The rearrangement uses TRBV28 and TRBJ1-1; 7 positions match TRBD1. Trimming at V came to 6 bases and at J to 1 base, leaving 8 bases not matched to a gene. This CDR3 contains 15 residues. CDR1 and CDR2 from the germline V gene are MDHEN and SYDVKM. The CDR3 loop reads CASSLTGQKNTEAFF. The CDR3 nucleotides read TGTGCCAGCAGCCTGACGGGACAGAAGAACACTGAAGCTTTCTTT.

This clonotype was counted ten times or more. The chain uses TRBV4-1 and TRBJ2-5; D may match TRBD1 or TRBD2 (5 bases each). The germline CDR1 and CDR2 sequences are MGHRA and YSYEKL. Trimming stripped 1 base from V and 3 bases from J, with 24 bases between. The CDR3 extends over 19 amino acids. DNA of the CDR3: TGCGCCAGCAGCCAAGTAGCGACCCCTGGGGCTCCGACCAAAGAGACCCAGTACTTC. Its protein is CASSQVATPGAPTKETQYF.

In this sample, this clonotype turned up many times. The genes are TRBV20-1 and TRBJ2-1; the D is unclear. The CDR3 sequence is 11 residues long. Trimming stripped 3 bases from V and 10 bases from J, with 10 bases between. CDR1 is DFQATT, CDR2 SNEGSKA, per germline (reference sequence). The CDR3 loop is CSASWRKEQFF. The DNA of the CDR3 is TGCAGTGCTAGTTGGCGGAAAGAGCAGTTCTTC.

The gene calls are TRBV6-2 or TRBV6-3 and TRBJ2-7; 9 bases map to TRBD2. V shed 2 bases and J 1 base; nucleotides not matched to a gene: 6. The germline CDR1 and CDR2 sequences are MNHEY and SVGEGT. CDR3 length: 16 residues. Written as DNA, the CDR3 is TGTGCCAGCAGTTACACTAGCGGGCGCCTTTCCTACGAGCAGTACTTC. This gives the protein CASSYTSGRLSYEQYF.

Here the CDR3 reads CSARQGGETQYF. The CDR3 DNA sequence: TGCAGCGCCCGCCAGGGGGGGGAGACCCAGTACTTC. V usage is TRBV29-1 and J usage is TRBJ2-5; D tentatively fits TRBD1 or TRBD2 (7 bases each). Trimming stripped 7 bases from V and 5 bases from J, with 14 bases between. Looked up from germline, CDR1 is SQVTM and CDR2 is ANQGSEA. The CDR3 has 12 residues.

This sequence joins TRBV11-2 and TRBJ2-7; TRBD1 agrees at 8 bases. V shed 5 bases, J shed 4 bases, and the junction held 7 bases outside the gene matches. The CDR3 contains 14 residues. The germline CDR1 and CDR2 sequences are SGHAT and FQNNGV. The CDR3 spells CASSQGAYSYEQYF. Here the CDR3 DNA reads TGTGCCAGCAGCCAGGGGGCCTATTCTTACGAGCAGTACTTC.

This clonotype was observed a few times. J is TRBJ2-3 and V is TRBV10-3; the D gene is possibly TRBD2 (7 bases). Trimming cost V 8 bases and J 0 bases, with 12 bases left between them. The CDR3 covers 14 residues. The germline gives CDR1 ENHRY, CDR2 SYGVKD. This CDR3 is CAIAAGASTDTQYF. The CDR3 bases are TGTGCCATCGCGGCGGGGGCCAGCACAGATACGCAGTATTTT.

This clonotype was picked up a small number of times. The J gene is TRBJ2-5, the V gene TRBV6-2 or TRBV6-3; perhaps TRBD2 as D (5 bases). Germline loops: CDR1 MNHEY, CDR2 SVGEGT. Deletions cut 3 bases from V and 7 bases from J, with 9 bases between. This CDR3 spans 12 amino acids. In DNA, the CDR3 is TGTGCCAGCAGTTATGCGGGCCCGACCCAGTACTTC. This translates into CASSYAGPTQYF.

This clonotype is a singleton in its sample. The chain combines TRBV28 with TRBJ1-3; TRBD1 matches at 8 bases. V trimming: 5 bases; J trimming: 0 bases; junction bases outside the gene matches: 6. Germline V CDR1 and CDR2: MDHEN, SYDVKM. The CDR3 is made up of 16 amino acids. The CDR3 protein is CASSLAGQASGNTIYF. Here the CDR3 DNA reads TGTGCCAGCAGTCTTGCGGGACAGGCCTCTGGAAACACCATATATTTT.

The chain couples TRBV7-9 to TRBJ1-1; no definite D call. From germline, CDR1 is SEHNR and CDR2 FQNEAQ (reference sequence). The V end lost 1 base, the J end lost 5 bases, and 8 bases lay between the germline ends. The CDR3 runs 13 residues. In DNA form, the CDR3 reads TGTGCCAGCAGCTTAGTTGGGAGGACTGAAGCTTTCTTT. Translating it yields CASSLVGRTEAFF.

This chain joins TRBV12-3 or TRBV12-4 and TRBJ1-1; tentatively, D is TRBD1 (5 bases). The CDR3 sequence is 15 residues long. V lost 5 bases and J lost 1, with 14 bases in between. CDR3 residues: CASSRSGAENTEAFF. CDR3 nucleotides: TGTGCCAGCAGTCGTAGCGGGGCTGAGAACACTGAAGCTTTCTTT.

This clonotype was seen a handful of times. CDR3 protein: CASSPRGEPVPGELFF. CDR3 bases: TGTGCCAGCAGCCCGAGGGGGGAGCCCGTTCCCGGGGAGCTGTTTTTT. This chain links TRBV7-2 with TRBJ2-2, with D perhaps matching TRBD1 or TRBD2 (6 bases each). The V end was cut by 5 bases, the J end by 6 bases, with 19 bases between. Germline V lookup: CDR1 SGHTA, CDR2 FQGNSA. CDR3 length: 16 residues.

This chain uses TRBV12-3 or TRBV12-4 with TRBJ2-3; 10 bases align to TRBD2. The CDR3 runs 19 residues. The ends lost 3 bases at V and 7 bases at J; junction bases unmatched: 19. The DNA of the CDR3 is TGTGCCAGCAGTTTCCTTACCCGACTAGCGGGCCACAGCCAACATACGCAGTATTTT. Amino acid sequence: CASSFLTRLAGHSQHTQYF.

This clonotype was detected many times. The chain has TRBV14 and TRBJ2-3, with a possible D match to TRBD1 (5 bases). Per the germline V gene, CDR1 is SGHDN and CDR2 is FVKESK. V lost 3 bases and J lost 2, with 12 bases in between. CDR3 size: 15 residues. CDR3 amino acids: CASSQGPSLTDTQYF. The CDR3 DNA follows: TGTGCCAGCAGCCAGGGGCCTTCCCTCACAGATACGCAGTATTTT.

This clonotype came up a few times. The rearrangement uses TRBV6-1 and TRBJ2-7, with a tentative D call TRBD1 (5 bases). Trimming removed 7 bases at V and 2 bases at J, with 15 bases between. Germline CDR1 reads MNHNS; CDR2 reads SASEGT. The CDR3 spans 14 residues. CDR3 protein: CASISAGNTYEQYF. CDR3 DNA sequence: TGTGCCAGCATTAGTGCAGGGAATACCTACGAGCAGTACTTC.

The chain joins TRBV29-1 to TRBJ2-3; 8 bases match TRBD1. The V gene end was trimmed by 2 bases and the J gene end by 5 bases; junction bases not matched to a gene: 3. CDR1 and CDR2 (germline): SQVTM, ANQGSEA. This CDR3 comprises 13 residues. The CDR3 DNA sequence: TGCAGCGTTGAACGGACAGGGAGAGATACGCAGTATTTT. Amino acids: CSVERTGRDTQYF.

This chain uses TRBV18 with TRBJ2-7; a weak D match, TRBD2 (5 bases). Germline loops: CDR1 KGHSH, CDR2 LQKENI. Trimming stripped 1 base from V and 2 bases from J, with 12 bases between. The CDR3 covers 15 residues. CDR3 amino acids: CASSPRRLGTYEQYF. CDR3 bases: TGTGCCAGCTCACCACGGAGGCTAGGGACCTACGAGCAGTACTTC.

The CDR3 nucleotides read TGTGCCAGCAGTTACTCCGGGGGGTTCGAGCAGTACTTC. Translated, it gives CASSYSGGFEQYF. The rearrangement joins TRBV6-2 or TRBV6-3 to TRBJ2-7, with 7 bases lining up with TRBD2. The CDR3 is made up of 13 amino acids. Per germline, CDR1 MNHEY and CDR2 SVGEGT. Losses at the gene ends were 0 bases for V and 6 bases for J; bases not matched to a gene: 2.

The chain carries TRBV3-1 and TRBJ1-5; 9 nucleotides match TRBD1. The length of the CDR3 is 16 residues. V shed 6 bases, J shed 0 bases, and the junction held 6 bases outside the gene matches. Germline V gives CDR1 LGHDT, CDR2 YNNKEL (reference sequence). The CDR3 protein is CASRPGTGLSNQPQHF. The CDR3 DNA sequence: TGTGCCAGCAGACCTGGGACAGGGCTTAGCAATCAGCCCCAGCATTTT.

This CDR3 reads CASSRLTVSYEQYF. Here the CDR3 DNA reads TGTGCCAGCAGCCGCTTAACAGTCTCCTACGAGCAGTACTTC. V is TRBV3-1 and J is TRBJ2-7; D gene uncertain. In germline, CDR1 is LGHDT, CDR2 YNNKEL (reference sequence). V was pared by 4 bases and J by 0 bases, with 10 bases between. This CDR3 is 14 amino acids long.

Of note for this clonotype: Germline and junction disagree at one end, which may indicate a read error. This chain joins TRBV7-7 and TRBJ1-1, with unresolved D. The CDR3 is made up of 15 amino acids. CDR1 is SSHAT, CDR2 FNYEAQ, per germline (reference sequence). The CDR3 loop reads CASSLLGQTNTEAFF. The CDR3 region has the DNA TGTGCTAGCAGCTTATTGGGTCAGACGAACACTGAAGCTTTCTTT.

This clonotype was counted only a few times. The CDR3: CASSPLRESYTQYF. DNA of the CDR3: TGTGCCAGCTCACCACTCCGGGAGAGTTATACGCAGTATTTT. V is TRBV18 and J is TRBJ2-3; a possible D gene is TRBD2 (6 bases). Trimming pared 1 base from V and 7 bases from J, leaving 12 bases between. The germline CDR1 and CDR2 sequences are KGHSH and LQKENI. The CDR3 is 14 amino acids.

This sequence joins TRBV10-3 and TRBJ1-1, with 8 bases fitting TRBD1. CDR3 length equals 13 residues. Losses at the gene ends were 6 bases for V and 5 bases for J; bases not matched to a gene: 5. Germline V gene data show CDR1 as ENHRY and CDR2 as SYGVKD. This CDR3 reads CAIRGTGATEAFF. The DNA of the CDR3 is TGTGCCATCAGGGGGACAGGAGCGACTGAAGCTTTCTTT.

This clonotype was recorded only once. The chain joins TRBV5-5 to TRBJ1-5; a possible D gene is TRBD1 (6 bases). Between the trimmed V and J ends, which lost 2 bases and 6 bases, there was a span of 15 bases. Germline CDR1 is SGHKS and CDR2 is YYEKEE (reference sequence). The CDR3 runs to 15 residues. The CDR3 spells CASSLRAGAGQPQHF. Here the CDR3 DNA reads TGTGCCAGCAGCTTAAGGGCGGGGGCCGGTCAGCCCCAGCATTTT.